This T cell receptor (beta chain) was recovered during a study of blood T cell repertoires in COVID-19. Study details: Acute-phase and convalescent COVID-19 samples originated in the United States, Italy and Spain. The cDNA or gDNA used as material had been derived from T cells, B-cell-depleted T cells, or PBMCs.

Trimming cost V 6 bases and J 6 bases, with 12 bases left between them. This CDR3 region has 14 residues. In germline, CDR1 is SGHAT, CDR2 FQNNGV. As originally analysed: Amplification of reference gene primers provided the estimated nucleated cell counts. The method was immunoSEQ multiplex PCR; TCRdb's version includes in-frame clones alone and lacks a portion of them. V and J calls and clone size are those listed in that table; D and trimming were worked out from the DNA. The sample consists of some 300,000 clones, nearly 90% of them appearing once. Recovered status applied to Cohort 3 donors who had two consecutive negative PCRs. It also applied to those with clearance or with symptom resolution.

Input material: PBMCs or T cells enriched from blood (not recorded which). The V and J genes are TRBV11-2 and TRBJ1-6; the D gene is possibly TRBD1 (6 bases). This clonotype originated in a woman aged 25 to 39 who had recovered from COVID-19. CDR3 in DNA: TGTGCCAGCAGTCCTGGACAGCCTAATTCACCCCTCCACTTT. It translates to CASSPGQPNSPLHF.